The clone carrying this TCR beta chain was counted once. The data stem from a study of blood T cell repertoires in COVID-19. Study at large: The United States, Italy and Spain provided the acute and convalescent COVID-19 samples. Sources were T cells, B-cell-depleted T cells, or PBMCs; the material itself was cDNA or gDNA.

Original processing methods: How many nucleated cells were present was estimated from reference gene primer amplification. Clones were sequenced by immunoSEQ multiplex PCR, and TCRdb holds only the in-frame ones, with some missing. Clone size and the V and J calls come from that table; the DNA yielded D and trimming. Of about 190,000 clones in the sample, around four fifths were seen once. Unmatched junction bases numbered 6, after V lost 7 bases and J lost 1 base. Germline values: CDR1 LNHDA, CDR2 SQIVND (reference sequence). The CDR3 spans 16 residues. The specimen was peripheral blood. This TCR derives from a woman older than 75 with active or convalescent COVID-19. V is TRBV19 and J is TRBJ2-1; 11 bases map to TRBD2. Written as DNA, the CDR3 is TGTGCCAGTACCCCAGGGACTAGCGGTTCCTACAATGAGCAGTTCTTC. As protein: CASTPGTSGSYNEQFF.